The 8 T cell receptor beta chains presented below share a single source sample, sequenced in a study of Ad26.COV2.S vaccination and SARS-CoV-2 variants. Treatment defined: some 20 received Ad26.COV2.S at low or high dose, single or two shots; several received placebo; per-sample allocation not given. All samples were drawn on day 63, counting from the first vaccine or placebo injection. Method: immunoSEQ multiplex PCR; TCRdb's copy keeps in-frame clones and lacks some. The sample gives more than 300,000 clones, approximately 86% of which show up once; 1.5% to 2.5% is in the top ten. Sequenced here: peripheral blood, sampled in a trial of Ad26.COV2.S vaccine versus placebo. These receptors were taken from a person aged 18-60 years who received the Ad26.COV2.S COVID-19 vaccine or a placebo.

The V and J genes are TRBV3-1 (or the pseudogene TRBV3-2) and TRBJ2-6; tentatively, D is TRBD1 or TRBD2 (5 bases each). Trimming shortened V by 5 bases and J by 0 bases, and 14 bases separated the two germline ends. Germline V lookup: CDR1 LGHDT, CDR2 YNNKEL (reference sequence). The CDR3 is 17 residues long. CDR3 protein: CASSRGVGGSGANVLTF. As DNA, the CDR3 is TGTGCCAGCAGCAGAGGGGTTGGGGGCTCTGGGGCCAACGTCCTGACTTTC.

The chain employs TRBV9 and TRBJ2-5; TRBD2 aligns across 9 bases. This CDR3 region has 15 residues. V shed 7 bases and J 2 bases; nucleotides not matched to a gene: 9. Germline V gene sequence: CDR1 SGDLS, CDR2 YYNGEE. CDR3 loop: CASGWSGGLQETQYF. The CDR3 DNA sequence: TGTGCCAGCGGCTGGAGCGGGGGGTTACAAGAGACCCAGTACTTC.

J is TRBJ1-2 and V is TRBV19; TRBD1 agrees at 9 bases. This CDR3 has 16 amino acids. With 1 base clipped from V and 0 bases from J, the junction kept 3 bases outside the gene matches. Germline CDR1 and CDR2: LNHDA and SQIVND (reference sequence). CDR3 nucleotide sequence: TGTGCCAGTAGTATAGGGGACAGGGTTCCTAACTATGGCTACACCTTC. This encodes CASSIGDRVPNYGYTF.

The chain has TRBV19 and TRBJ1-5; D possibly corresponds to TRBD1 (5 bases). Germline-derived CDR1 and CDR2 are LNHDA and SQIVND (reference sequence). V dropped 10 bases and J dropped 2 bases, with 12 bases sitting between them. CDR3 length equals 13 residues. CDR3 amino acids: CATAGSGNQPQHF. The CDR3 DNA sequence: TGTGCCACCGCAGGGTCGGGCAATCAGCCCCAGCATTTT. The variable domain in full, completed from reference TRBV19 and TRBJ1-5, reads DGGITQSPKYLFRKEGQNVTLSCEQNLNHDAMYWYRQDPGQGLRLIYYSQIVNDFQKGDIAEGYSVSREKKESFPLTVTSAQKNPTAFYLCATAGSGNQPQHFGDGTRLSIL.

The sample holds a few counts of this clone. The chain joins TRBV6-6 to TRBJ1-2; tentative D call: TRBD1 (5 bases). The CDR3 has 16 residues. Germline V CDR1 and CDR2: MNHNY, SVGAGI (reference sequence). Between the trimmed V and J ends, which lost 5 bases and 1 base, there was a span of 17 bases. Written as DNA, the CDR3 is TGTGCCAGCAGTCCTGAGGCGGGGGTCGGTAACTATGGCTACACCTTC. It yields the protein CASSPEAGVGNYGYTF.

This clone appeared once. The genes are TRBV7-9 and TRBJ2-6; 8 bases line up with TRBD1. The CDR3 loop spans 18 amino acids. The junction had 12 bases not matched to a gene; V was cut back by 4 bases and J by 4 bases. Germline V gene data show CDR1 as SEHNR and CDR2 as FQNEAQ (reference sequence). The CDR3 is CASSSSTLDREGANVLTF. The CDR3 coding sequence is TGTGCCAGCAGCTCTTCGACCTTGGACAGGGAAGGGGCCAACGTCCTGACTTTC.

This clone was observed a few times. In the same sample, other DNA sequences code for this CDR3. The chain links TRBV6-5 to TRBJ1-2; unclear D gene. The length of the CDR3 is 13 residues. V dropped 2 bases and J dropped 1 base, with 5 bases sitting between them. CDR1 and CDR2 from the germline V gene are MNHEY and SVGAGI. The CDR3 nucleotides read TGTGCCAGCAGTTACGGTGTTAACTATGGCTACACCTTC. It yields the protein CASSYGVNYGYTF.

This clone has a single count. The chain employs TRBV27 and TRBJ2-5; no firm D call. V was clipped by 2 bases and J by 2 bases, with 6 bases between them. Per the germline V gene, CDR1 is MNHEY and CDR2 is SMNVEV (reference sequence). CDR3 size: 13 residues. The chain's CDR3 is CASSLGWQETQYF. The CDR3 DNA sequence: TGTGCCAGCAGTTTAGGATGGCAAGAGACCCAGTACTTC.